One and the same sample provided the 31 T cell receptor beta chains below, sequenced in a study of cytomegalovirus exposure and HLA in healthy donors. The PCR employed 60 Vbeta primers together with 13 Jbeta primers. Data came from immunoSEQ multiplex PCR; TCRdb stores just in-frame clones and leaves some out. The table lists roughly 170,000 clones, more than 70% of them singletons. Sequencing input: PBMCs. Source of these receptors: a male donor in good health and CMV-seronegative.

The chain recombines TRBV5-6 with TRBJ2-3, with D possibly TRBD2 on 6 matching bases. Per germline, CDR1 SGHDT and CDR2 YYEEEE. The CDR3 has 15 amino acids. Trimming left V 0 bases short and J 3 bases short, with 11 bases between. CDR3 DNA: TGTGCCAGCAGCTTGGGGACTATTGGAACAGATACGCAGTATTTT. Its protein is CASSLGTIGTDTQYF.

The CDR3: CASSPPLGGSGYTF. CDR3 in DNA: TGTGCCAGCAGCCCCCCCTTAGGGGGCAGTGGCTACACCTTC. The chain couples TRBV6-5 to TRBJ1-2; 7 bases fit TRBD1. CDR3 length: 14 residues. CDR1 and CDR2 from the germline V gene are MNHEY and SVGAGI. V lost 6 bases to trimming and J lost 7 bases; unmatched junction nucleotides: 11.

This chain uses TRBV7-3 with TRBJ1-1; perhaps TRBD1 as D (5 bases). This CDR3 is built from 15 residues. Germline V gene lookup returns CDR1 SGHTA and CDR2 FQGTGA. With 0 bases removed from V and 5 bases from J, the gap between germline ends came to 13 bases. DNA of the CDR3: TGTGCCAGCAGCTTAACTAACTCAGGGCGGACTGAAGCTTTCTTT. It yields the protein CASSLTNSGRTEAFF.

This clone turned up a few times. CDR3 DNA: TGTGCCAGCAGACGATCTAGCGGGTTGTGGGGCGAGCAGTACTTC. It encodes CASRRSSGLWGEQYF. The genes are TRBV6-5 and TRBJ2-7; 8 nucleotides align to TRBD2. The CDR3 spans 15 residues. Germline V gene sequence: CDR1 MNHEY, CDR2 SVGAGI. Trimming took 6 bases from V and 6 from J; bases not matched to a gene: 13.

V usage is TRBV6-5 and J usage is TRBJ2-1; the D is unclear. V gave up 6 bases and J gave up 0 bases, with 9 bases separating them. Per germline, CDR1 MNHEY and CDR2 SVGAGI. This CDR3 has 14 amino acids. The DNA of the CDR3 is TGTGCCAGCAGGCTAGAGGACTCCTACAATGAGCAGTTCTTC. The encoded protein is CASRLEDSYNEQFF.

Only one count was recorded for this clone. The rearrangement uses TRBV11-2 and TRBJ2-5; D is ambiguous. Looked up from germline, CDR1 is SGHAT and CDR2 is FQNNGV. V lost 0 bases to trimming and J lost 1 base, with 9 bases between them. The CDR3 covers 15 residues. CDR3 nucleotide sequence: TGTGCCAGCAGCTTAGATCGTCCAGGCCAAGAGACCCAGTACTTC. Its translation: CASSLDRPGQETQYF.

This rearrangement joins TRBV5-6 to TRBJ2-1; 10 bases are a match to TRBD2. Germline assignment: CDR1 SGHDT and CDR2 YYEEEE. Trimming at V came to 6 bases and at J to 0 bases, leaving 12 bases not matched to a gene. This CDR3 contains 18 residues. The CDR3 is CASTSWLAGDYSYNEQFF. CDR3 coding DNA: TGTGCCAGCACCTCGTGGCTAGCGGGAGACTACTCCTACAATGAGCAGTTCTTC.

The J gene is TRBJ2-5, the V gene TRBV7-9, with D possibly TRBD1 on 5 matching bases. Trimming left V 5 bases short and J 5 bases short, with 6 bases between. The germline gives CDR1 SEHNR, CDR2 FQNEAQ (reference sequence). The CDR3 contains 11 residues. CDR3 region: CASSKGETQYF. CDR3 nucleotide sequence: TGTGCCAGCAGCAAGGGGGAGACCCAGTACTTC.

The chain employs TRBV5-1 and TRBJ1-1; 10 nucleotides line up with TRBD1. V trimming: 6 bases; J trimming: 4 bases; junction bases outside the gene matches: 6. The V gene's germline CDR1 is SGHRS and CDR2 YFSETQ. The CDR3 is 14 amino acids. The CDR3 DNA is TGCGCCAGCACCCGGACAGGGGGAAGCACTGAAGCTTTCTTT. Protein: CASTRTGGSTEAFF.

The V and J genes are TRBV5-4 and TRBJ2-7, with D possibly matching TRBD1 (6 bases). Trimming took off 3 bases at V and 3 bases at J, with 13 bases between the two ends. The germline gives CDR1 SGHNT, CDR2 YYREEE (reference sequence). The CDR3 sequence is 14 residues long. In DNA form, the CDR3 reads TGTGCCAGCAGCTCCCGAACAGGGAACTACGAGCAGTACTTC. As protein: CASSSRTGNYEQYF.

Only one count was recorded for this clone. The chain carries TRBV7-9 and TRBJ1-4; a possible D gene is TRBD1 (6 bases). CDR3 length: 18 amino acids. Germline assignment: CDR1 SEHNR and CDR2 FQNEAQ (reference sequence). Trimming took 2 bases from V and 7 from J, leaving 23 bases between them. The CDR3, as DNA: TGTGCCAGCAGCTTAAGTGGGGCACAGGGTTCATCGGGTGAAAAACTGTTTTTT. Translated: CASSLSGAQGSSGEKLFF.

The chain has TRBV6-1 and TRBJ2-6; D is possibly TRBD2 (5 bases). The CDR3 length is 17 residues. Trimming pared 3 bases from V and 0 bases from J, leaving 12 bases between. Germline assignment: CDR1 MNHNS and CDR2 SASEGT. CDR3 sequence reads: CASSDWTVTSGANVLTF. As DNA, the CDR3 is TGTGCCAGCAGTGACTGGACTGTAACCTCTGGGGCCAACGTCCTGACTTTC.

V usage is TRBV4-2 and J usage is TRBJ1-3; D is perhaps TRBD1 (5 bases). Germline-derived CDR1 and CDR2 are LGHNA and YNFKEQ. Trimming removed 0 bases at V and 1 base at J, with 7 bases between. The CDR3 runs to 15 residues. DNA of the CDR3: TGTGCCAGCAGCCAAGATGGGGGGTCTGGAAACACCATATATTTT. Its translation is CASSQDGGSGNTIYF.

This chain uses TRBV10-3 with TRBJ1-5, with a weak D call TRBD1 (5 bases). V shed 6 bases and J shed 3 bases, with 9 bases lying between them. This CDR3 spans 13 amino acids. Looked up from germline, CDR1 is ENHRY and CDR2 is SYGVKD. The CDR3 nucleotides are TGTGCCATCAGCGACAGTTTCAATCAGCCCCAGCATTTT. Encoded protein: CAISDSFNQPQHF.

The genes are TRBV27 and TRBJ2-3; 11 bases are shared with TRBD2. This CDR3 spans 17 amino acids. Unmatched junction bases numbered 7, after V lost 2 bases and J lost 3 bases. From germline, CDR1 is MNHEY and CDR2 SMNVEV (reference sequence). DNA of the CDR3: TGTGCCAGCAGTTTACTAGCGGGAGGTTCGGCGACAGATACGCAGTATTTT. Protein sequence: CASSLLAGGSATDTQYF.

The chain links TRBV5-1 to TRBJ2-7; 7 positions agree with TRBD1. Germline V CDR1 and CDR2: SGHRS, YFSETQ. The CDR3 extends over 16 amino acids. Germline trimming cut 0 bases from V and 2 bases from J; bases unmatched to any gene: 8. CDR3 sequence reads: CASSLAPGTATYEQYF. DNA of the CDR3: TGCGCCAGCAGCTTGGCCCCCGGGACAGCCACCTACGAGCAGTACTTC. Full variable domain (outside the CDR3, taken from reference TRBV5-1 and TRBJ2-7): KAGVTQTPRYLIKTRGQQVTLSCSPISGHRSVSWYQQTPGQGLQFLFEYFSETQRNKGNFPGRFSGRQFSNSRSEMNVSTLELGDSALYLCASSLAPGTATYEQYFGPGTRLTVT.

The chain has TRBV2 and TRBJ2-4, with a possible D match to TRBD2 (6 bases). Germline V gene data show CDR1 as SNHLY and CDR2 as FYNNEI. CDR3 length equals 17 residues. Trimming left V 2 bases short and J 3 bases short, with 17 bases between. The DNA of the CDR3 is TGTGCCAGCAGTGAACGGGGGTCCAGCACCATCAAAAACATTCAGTACTTC. Translated, it gives CASSERGSSTIKNIQYF.

This clone appeared a single time. The genes are TRBV29-1 and TRBJ2-1, with TRBD1 matching over 7 bases. J lost 5 bases, V lost 7 bases, and 11 bases had no gene match. CDR3 length: 14 amino acids. Germline V gene sequence: CDR1 SQVTM, CDR2 ANQGSEA. The CDR3 loop reads CSANQGDIDNEQFF. CDR3 in DNA: TGCAGCGCAAATCAGGGGGATATAGACAATGAGCAGTTCTTC.

This clone was counted a single time. The chain joins TRBV11-2 to TRBJ2-1, with D unclear. V dropped 0 bases and J dropped 4 bases, with 7 bases sitting between them. The germline V gene has CDR1 SGHAT and CDR2 FQNNGV. The CDR3 spans 14 residues. The CDR3 is CASSLDYSYNEQFF. The CDR3 DNA reads as TGTGCCAGCAGCTTAGATTACTCTTACAATGAGCAGTTCTTC.

This sequence joins TRBV18 and TRBJ2-5; TRBD2 matches 11 bases. The J call is in doubt because the DNA end fits TRBJ2-7 better. CDR3 length: 22 residues. Germline values: CDR1 KGHSH, CDR2 LQKENI. CDR3 loop: CASSGIGGPTRTSGSHPYEQYF. CDR3 nucleotides: TGTGCCAGCTCAGGCATAGGGGGGCCCACGAGAACTAGCGGGAGTCACCCCTACGAGCAGTACTTC.

The chain uses TRBV28 and TRBJ2-1, with D hard to call. V lost 5 bases and J lost 6, with 23 bases in between. The CDR3 consists of 17 residues. CDR1 and CDR2 from the germline V gene are MDHEN and SYDVKM. The CDR3, as DNA: TGTGCCAGCAGTGCAATCCTAGGTTGGGTTGCCGTCAATGAGCAGTTCTTC. It yields the protein CASSAILGWVAVNEQFF.

This chain links TRBV28 with TRBJ2-2, with TRBD2 matching 8 bases. CDR3 length: 15 amino acids. The V and J ends lost 5 bases and 6 bases, in that order; junction bases with no gene match: 8. Germline V gene lookup returns CDR1 MDHEN and CDR2 SYDVKM. The CDR3 sequence: CASSPRGTRAGELFF. The CDR3 DNA sequence: TGTGCCAGCAGTCCGCGGGGGACTAGAGCCGGGGAGCTGTTTTTT. The full variable domain, its missing parts supplied by reference TRBV28 and TRBJ2-2, is DVKVTQSSRYLVKRTGEKVFLECVQDMDHENMFWYRQDPGLGLRLIYFSYDVKMKEKGDIPEGYSVSREKKERFSLILESASTNQTSMYLCASSPRGTRAGELFFGEGSRLTVL.

The gene calls are TRBV11-3 and TRBJ2-7, with 15 bases that match TRBD2. Germline V lookup: CDR1 SGHNT, CDR2 YENEEA. V was pared by 4 bases and J by 7 bases, with 5 bases of the junction left unmatched. The CDR3 consists of 15 residues. This CDR3 reads CASSYTGLAGGEQYF. The CDR3 nucleotides read TGTGCCAGCAGCTATACGGGACTAGCGGGAGGAGAGCAGTACTTC. Combining the CDR3 with reference TRBV11-3 and TRBJ2-7 gives the whole variable domain EAGVVQSPRYKIIEKKQPVAFWCNPISGHNTLYWYLQNLGQGPELLIRYENEEAVDDSQLPKDRFSAERLKGVDSTLKIQPAELGDSAVYLCASSYTGLAGGEQYFGPGTRLTVT.

This chain uses TRBV5-4 with TRBJ1-2, with D maybe TRBD1 (6 bases). The germline CDR1 and CDR2 sequences are SGHNT and YYREEE (reference sequence). CDR3 length equals 14 residues. Trimming cost V 4 bases and J 12 bases, with 22 bases left between them. The CDR3, as DNA: TGTGCCAGCAGCCACCGGGACATAAAAAGGACCCACACCTTC. Encoded protein: CASSHRDIKRTHTF.

A remark on this clone: At one boundary the junction diverges from the germline segment, which might be a read error. This chain connects TRBV7-9 to TRBJ2-5, with 10 bases lining up with TRBD2. CDR1 SEHNR and CDR2 FQNEAQ come from the germline V gene (reference sequence). The CDR3 length is 17 residues. The chain's CDR3 is CSSSLRLAGDSRETQYF. In DNA form, the CDR3 reads TGTTCCAGCAGCTTACGTCTAGCGGGGGACAGCAGAGAGACCCAGTACTTC.

The V call is TRBV11-2, the J call TRBJ2-2; D remains ambiguous. Trimming removed 5 bases from V and 3 bases from J, with 16 bases in between. The CDR3 consists of 16 residues. From germline, CDR1 is SGHAT and CDR2 FQNNGV. DNA for the CDR3: TGTGCCAGCAGCCCCCTAACCGTCATTCACACCGGGGAGCTGTTTTTT. Amino acid sequence: CASSPLTVIHTGELFF.

J is TRBJ2-5 and V is TRBV6-4; TRBD2 might be the D (6 bases). The CDR3 length is 13 residues. The germline gives CDR1 MRHNA, CDR2 SNTAGT. V shed 6 bases and J shed 2 bases, with 10 bases lying between them. The CDR3 nucleotides read TGTGCCAGCAGCCGGGACTTACAAGAGACCCAGTACTTC. Encoded protein: CASSRDLQETQYF.

V and J are TRBV6-5 and TRBJ2-7; D remains ambiguous. V was pared by 0 bases and J by 0 bases, with 9 bases between. From germline, CDR1 is MNHEY and CDR2 SVGAGI. This CDR3 contains 15 residues. Written as DNA, the CDR3 is TGTGCCAGCAGTTACTCGACGGAGAGCTCCTACGAGCAGTACTTC. Translated: CASSYSTESSYEQYF.

This sequence joins TRBV30 and TRBJ1-1; 9 nucleotides align to TRBD1. This CDR3 is built from 18 residues. V was clipped by 0 bases and J by 1 base; unmatched bases: 12. CDR1 is GTSNPN and CDR2 is SVGIG in the germline V gene (reference sequence). The CDR3 is CAWSVRFWTGATNTEAFF. CDR3 DNA: TGTGCCTGGAGTGTACGTTTTTGGACAGGGGCAACGAACACTGAAGCTTTCTTT. Filled out from reference TRBV30 and TRBJ1-1, the complete variable domain reads SQTIHQWPATLVQPVGSPLSLECTVEGTSNPNLYWYRQAAGRGLQLLFYSVGIGQISSEVPQNLSASRPQDRQFILSSKKLLLSDSGFYLCAWSVRFWTGATNTEAFFGQGTRLTVV.

The chain recombines TRBV18 with TRBJ1-6; 7 bases are shared with TRBD1. Per the germline V gene, CDR1 is KGHSH and CDR2 is LQKENI. Trimming took 4 bases from V and 9 from J; bases not matched to a gene: 6. This CDR3 has 14 amino acids. CDR3 in amino acids: CASSLGQDPSPLHF. In DNA, the CDR3 is TGTGCCAGCTCACTCGGACAGGATCCTTCACCCCTCCACTTT.

The chain uses TRBV7-9 and TRBJ1-5, with D possibly being TRBD1 (6 bases). The CDR3 totals 13 residues. Per the germline V gene, CDR1 is SEHNR and CDR2 is FQNEAQ (reference sequence). V was trimmed by 5 bases and J by 7 bases, leaving 12 bases between them. CDR3 nucleotide sequence: TGTGCCAGCAGCCCGAAAACAGGGCAGCCCCAGCATTTT. Its protein is CASSPKTGQPQHF. Using reference TRBV7-9 and TRBJ1-5 for the parts outside the CDR3, the full variable domain is DTGVSQNPRHKITKRGQNVTFRCDPISEHNRLYWYRQTLGQGPEFLTYFQNEAQLEKSRLLSDRFSAERPKGSFSTLEIQRTEQGDSAMYLCASSPKTGQPQHFGDGTRLSIL.